Below, one T cell receptor beta chain is given with its context. Trimming shortened V by 6 bases and J by 4 bases, and 15 bases separated the two germline ends. The CDR3 has 14 residues. The germline gives CDR1 MDHEN, CDR2 SYDVKM. In terms of age and location, participants ranged from about 18 to 90 years and lived in under 30 US areas. Cohort 3 recovery required two negative PCRs, clearance, or symptom resolution. The data originate from a study of blood T cell repertoires in COVID-19. Whole-study context: Sources were T cells, B-cell-depleted T cells, or PBMCs; the material itself was cDNA or gDNA.

In the original processing: Amplified reference gene primers provided the basis for estimating nucleated cell counts. TCRdb's table, derived via immunoSEQ multiplex PCR, lists solely in-frame clones and lacks some. The V and J calls and clone size are taken from that table; D and trimming were inferred from the DNA. The sample comprises 190,000 or so clones, about 90% of which are singletons, and 1.2% rests with the top ten. V and J are TRBV28 and TRBJ1-1, with a possible D match to TRBD1 (6 bases). The sequencing input was PBMCs or T cells enriched from blood (not recorded which). The clonotype was recovered from a man between 25 and 39 years old who had recovered from COVID-19. CDR3 sequence reads: CASSPGGRATEAFF. The DNA for the CDR3 is TGTGCCAGCAGCCCCGGGGGGCGGGCCACTGAAGCTTTCTTT.